The 21 T cell receptor beta chains listed next were all sequenced from one sample in a study of shared clonotypes between healthy human individuals (TCRdb year 2020). CD8 naive samples were CD45RO-negative cells positively selected for CCR7, giving a CD45RA+CCR7+ population that excluded TemRA cells. Library creation used the immunoSEQ multiplex PCR assay. What TCRdb holds here is the immuneACCESS table cut down to in-frame rearrangements. Part of the clones is not present; checked against another copy, under half of the missing clones reflect an unresolved V gene, and the others are unexplained. For this sample the table gives about 1.9 million clones, of which just over 90% were detected only once. The ten most abundant clones make up more than 1.5% of the sample. Sequencing used naive CD8+ T cells from PBMCs. The cell subset or site tag for this specimen amounts to: CD45RA+CCR7+. These receptors were taken from a man between 18 and 35 years old in good health. Some clones in this sample may be carry-over from other donors' samples.

This chain joins TRBV27 and TRBJ2-3; 11 positions match TRBD2. CDR1 and CDR2 (germline): MNHEY, SMNVEV (reference sequence). Trimming cost V 4 bases and J 0 bases; bases outside gene matches: 9. The CDR3 covers 18 residues. The CDR3 region has the DNA TGTGCCAGCAGTTCACCGGGACTAGCGGCCCTTAGCACAGATACGCAGTATTTT. Protein product: CASSSPGLAALSTDTQYF.

The chain couples TRBV5-6 to TRBJ1-5; D might be TRBD1 (5 bases). Trimming left V 0 bases short and J 0 bases short, with 10 bases between. Germline V gene sequence: CDR1 SGHDT, CDR2 YYEEEE. This CDR3 is 16 amino acids long. CDR3 region: CASSLVGRPSNQPQHF. CDR3 in DNA: TGTGCCAGCAGCTTGGTGGGGCGCCCTAGCAATCAGCCCCAGCATTTT. Full variable domain (missing parts from reference TRBV5-6 and TRBJ1-5): DAGVTQSPTHLIKTRGQQVTLRCSPKSGHDTVSWYQQALGQGPQFIFQYYEEEERQRGNFPDRFSGHQFPNYSSELNVNALLLGDSALYLCASSLVGRPSNQPQHFGDGTRLSIL.

Concerning this clone itself: At the DNA level, this CDR3 is encoded by other sequences in the same sample as well. This chain links TRBV29-1 with TRBJ2-7; D is uncertain. Germline V gene lookup returns CDR1 SQVTM and CDR2 ANQGSEA. Between the trimmed V and J ends, which lost 3 bases and 3 bases, there was a span of 6 bases. CDR3 length: 11 residues. The CDR3 DNA reads as TGCAGCGTTGATGACCGCTACGAGCAGTACTTC. Its protein product is CSVDDRYEQYF.

The chain links TRBV27 to TRBJ2-3, with D tentatively TRBD1 or TRBD2 (5 bases each). CDR3 size: 19 residues. The V gene lost 0 bases and the J gene lost 6 bases, with 25 bases spanning the gap. The germline CDR1 and CDR2 sequences are MNHEY and SMNVEV (reference sequence). This CDR3 is CASSLSATVTGASLDTQYF. In DNA form, the CDR3 reads TGTGCCAGCAGTTTATCAGCTACGGTGACCGGGGCGAGTTTGGATACGCAGTATTTT.

The V and J genes are TRBV6-1 and TRBJ2-2; perhaps TRBD2 as D (5 bases). Trimming stripped 3 bases from V and 6 bases from J, with 20 bases between. In germline, CDR1 is MNHNS, CDR2 SASEGT. CDR3 size: 17 residues. The CDR3 sequence is CASSDVTRAGWAGELFF. In DNA form, the CDR3 reads TGTGCCAGCAGTGATGTTACTAGGGCCGGGTGGGCCGGGGAGCTGTTTTTT.

The V gene is TRBV4-3, the J gene TRBJ1-5, with 8 positions matching TRBD1. This CDR3 comprises 19 residues. The J segment lost 0 bases and the V segment lost 4 bases, leaving 14 bases of the junction unmatched. CDR1 is LGHNA and CDR2 is YSLEER in the germline V gene. The CDR3 spells CASSLHWEQDRDSNQPQHF. In DNA form, the CDR3 reads TGCGCCAGCAGCCTCCATTGGGAGCAGGACAGGGATAGCAATCAGCCCCAGCATTTT.

This clone has a single count. The V and J genes are TRBV27 and TRBJ1-5; D is uncertain. The CDR3 is made up of 14 amino acids. The germline gives CDR1 MNHEY, CDR2 SMNVEV (reference sequence). V was cut by 6 bases and J by 2 bases, with 11 bases left in between. The CDR3 DNA is TGTGCCAGCAGGGAGGCCCTGGGCAATCAGCCCCAGCATTTT. Translating gives CASREALGNQPQHF.

The V and J genes are TRBV13 and TRBJ1-4; D is unresolved. Germline CDR1 reads PRHDT; CDR2 reads FYEKMQ (reference sequence). This CDR3 comprises 15 residues. V was shortened by 5 bases and J by 8 bases, with 18 bases between the two germline ends. CDR3 protein: CASSLFSPPPEKLFF. The DNA of the CDR3 is TGTGCCAGCAGCCTTTTTTCGCCACCTCCCGAAAAACTGTTTTTT.

The CDR3 here is CASSQNSRTYEQYF. The CDR3 DNA follows: TGCGCCAGCAGCCAAAATTCGCGAACCTACGAGCAGTACTTC. The chain joins TRBV4-1 to TRBJ2-5, with D uncertain. The DNA end favors TRBJ2-7, so the J call may be wrong. This CDR3 region has 14 residues. Germline CDR1 is MGHRA and CDR2 is YSYEKL.

The chain employs TRBV6-1 and TRBJ2-2; tentative D call: TRBD2 (6 bases). V lost 2 bases, J lost 5 bases, and 15 bases lay in between. The CDR3 sequence is 16 residues long. Per the germline V gene, CDR1 is MNHNS and CDR2 is SASEGT. This CDR3 is CASSEWLRERTGELFF. The CDR3 nucleotides are TGTGCCAGCAGTGAATGGCTACGGGAGAGGACCGGGGAGCTGTTTTTT.

The chain uses TRBV28 and TRBJ2-1; 13 positions match TRBD2. The V and J ends lost 8 bases and 6 bases, in that order; junction bases with no gene match: 1. Germline assignment: CDR1 MDHEN and CDR2 SYDVKM. CDR3 size: 13 residues. In nucleotides, the CDR3 is TGTGCCAGCCGGACTAGCGGGAGCAATGAGCAGTTCTTC. It yields the protein CASRTSGSNEQFF.

The chain uses TRBV9 and TRBJ2-1, with TRBD2 matching 9 bases. The CDR3 has 16 residues. Germline V gene data show CDR1 as SGDLS and CDR2 as YYNGEE. V shed 0 bases, J shed 3 bases, and the junction held 4 bases outside the gene matches. The CDR3 loop is CASSVESGGFYNEQFF. CDR3 nucleotide sequence: TGTGCCAGCAGCGTAGAAAGCGGGGGGTTCTACAATGAGCAGTTCTTC.

The chain links TRBV11-2 to TRBJ2-3; D not resolved. The CDR3 contains 14 residues. CDR1 SGHAT and CDR2 FQNNGV come from the germline V gene. V was shortened by 6 bases and J by 5 bases, with 15 bases between the two germline ends. CDR3 residues: CASSTVILRDTQYF. Here the CDR3 DNA reads TGTGCCAGCAGTACAGTCATTTTACGAGATACGCAGTATTTT. Using reference TRBV11-2 and TRBJ2-3 for the parts outside the CDR3, the full variable domain is EAGVAQSPRYKIIEKRQSVAFWCNPISGHATLYWYQQILGQGPKLLIQFQNNGVVDDSQLPKDRFSAERLKGVDSTLKIQPAKLEDSAVYLCASSTVILRDTQYFGPGTRLTVL.

The chain employs TRBV6-1 and TRBJ2-7; 7 bases are a match to TRBD2. With 7 bases clipped from V and 3 bases from J, the junction kept 9 bases outside the gene matches. This CDR3 is built from 14 residues. Germline V gene sequence: CDR1 MNHNS, CDR2 SASEGT. DNA for the CDR3: TGTGCCAGCATCACGAGCCAGCGGGGCTACGAGCAGTACTTC. Translated: CASITSQRGYEQYF.

Comment on this clone: At the DNA level, this CDR3 is encoded by other sequences in the same sample as well. This chain uses TRBV27 with TRBJ1-1; 7 positions agree with TRBD1. V dropped 5 bases and J dropped 5; count of bases not matched to a gene: 8. Germline V gives CDR1 MNHEY, CDR2 SMNVEV (reference sequence). This CDR3 comprises 14 residues. CDR3 coding DNA: TGTGCCAGCAGTACTACAGGGGTGAGGACTGAAGCTTTCTTT. It is translated as CASSTTGVRTEAFF.

J is TRBJ1-3 and V is TRBV28, with no clear D. Germline V gives CDR1 MDHEN, CDR2 SYDVKM. CDR3 size: 12 residues. Trimming removed 1 base from V and 9 bases from J, with 7 bases in between. CDR3 sequence reads: CASSLYLSTIYF. The DNA of the CDR3 is TGTGCCAGCAGTTTATATCTGTCCACCATATATTTT.

This sequence joins TRBV27 and TRBJ2-7, with D possibly being TRBD1 or TRBD2 (5 bases each). Germline loops: CDR1 MNHEY, CDR2 SMNVEV (reference sequence). This CDR3 comprises 15 residues. Trimming stripped 2 bases from V and 6 bases from J, with 17 bases between. The CDR3 loop reads CASSLNRAVGGEQYF. As DNA, the CDR3 is TGTGCCAGCAGTTTAAATAGGGCCGTTGGGGGCGAGCAGTACTTC.

The V and J genes are TRBV19 and TRBJ1-2; D is possibly TRBD1 (5 bases). This CDR3 comprises 14 residues. Germline V gene data show CDR1 as LNHDA and CDR2 as SQIVND (reference sequence). Trimming pared 3 bases from V and 6 bases from J, leaving 14 bases between. The CDR3 bases are TGTGCCAGTAGTATGGCAGGGTGGGGAAATGGCTACACCTTC. Translating it yields CASSMAGWGNGYTF.

This clone came up once. The rearrangement links TRBV27 to TRBJ2-1, with D possibly being TRBD2 (6 bases). Trimming shortened V by 4 bases and J by 8 bases, and 12 bases separated the two germline ends. The CDR3 has 13 residues. The germline V gene has CDR1 MNHEY and CDR2 SMNVEV (reference sequence). CDR3: CASSSYRGYEQFF. The CDR3, as DNA: TGTGCCAGCAGTTCGTATCGGGGGTATGAGCAGTTCTTC.

The CDR3 is CASSAAGDPTYEQYF. CDR3 sequence (DNA): TGTGCCAGCAGCGCCGCGGGAGATCCTACCTACGAGCAGTACTTC. This chain links TRBV7-9 with TRBJ2-7; 7 bases are a match to TRBD2. Germline assignment: CDR1 SEHNR and CDR2 FQNEAQ (reference sequence). The trim removed 5 bases at V and 2 bases at J, leaving 9 bases unmatched. The CDR3 consists of 15 residues. The variable domain in full, with the rest retrieved from reference TRBV7-9 and TRBJ2-7, is DTGVSQNPRHKITKRGQNVTFRCDPISEHNRLYWYRQTLGQGPEFLTYFQNEAQLEKSRLLSDRFSAERPKGSFSTLEIQRTEQGDSAMYLCASSAAGDPTYEQYFGPGTRLTVT.

The chain uses TRBV19 and TRBJ1-5, with 8 bases fitting TRBD1. The J segment lost 0 bases and the V segment lost 11 bases, leaving 6 bases of the junction unmatched. Germline-derived CDR1 and CDR2 are LNHDA and SQIVND (reference sequence). The CDR3 is 14 residues long. The CDR3 region is CAGSDRASNQPQHF. In DNA form, the CDR3 reads TGTGCCGGGTCGGACAGGGCTAGCAATCAGCCCCAGCATTTT.